What follows are 7 T cell receptor beta chains derived from one specimen sequenced in a study of siplizumab effects on memory and regulatory T cells. TCRdb's table, derived via immunoSEQ multiplex PCR, lists solely in-frame clones and lacks some. The data show roughly 60,000 clones, about 96% seen once. What was sequenced was naive CD8+ T cells sorted from blood. These receptor sequences come from a human donor in good health.

This rearrangement joins TRBV7-9 to TRBJ2-5; D is unresolved. CDR1 is SEHNR and CDR2 is FQNEAQ in the germline V gene (reference sequence). The CDR3 contains 14 residues. Trimming cost V 2 bases and J 2 bases, with 9 bases left between them. This chain's CDR3 is CASSLLERQETQYF. In nucleotides, the CDR3 is TGTGCCAGCAGCTTACTAGAGAGGCAAGAGACCCAGTACTTC.

The chain has TRBV6-5 and TRBJ2-7, with D perhaps given as TRBD1 or TRBD2 (6 bases each). The V end lost 6 bases, the J end lost 3 bases, and 18 bases lay between the germline ends. This CDR3 contains 15 residues. The germline gives CDR1 MNHEY, CDR2 SVGAGI. CDR3 region: CASSPRVGGYYEQYF. CDR3 nucleotide sequence: TGTGCCAGCAGCCCCCGGGTAGGGGGGTACTACGAGCAGTACTTC.

The chain uses TRBV4-1 and TRBJ2-5; possible D gene TRBD2, 5 bases. Germline loops: CDR1 MGHRA, CDR2 YSYEKL. This CDR3 has 15 amino acids. V dropped 0 bases and J dropped 1 base, with 9 bases sitting between them. CDR3 nucleotide sequence: TGCGCCAGCAGCCAAGATCCTAGCCCCCAAGAGACCCAGTACTTC. This encodes CASSQDPSPQETQYF.

This clone has only one observation. The chain employs TRBV30 and TRBJ1-1; D is perhaps TRBD1 (5 bases). Trimming stripped 0 bases from V and 3 bases from J, with 14 bases between. This CDR3 is 15 amino acids long. Germline CDR1 is GTSNPN and CDR2 is SVGIG (reference sequence). The CDR3 here is CAWSVQKGWDTEAFF. Here the CDR3 DNA reads TGTGCCTGGAGTGTACAAAAGGGGTGGGACACTGAAGCTTTCTTT. Supplemented by reference TRBV30 and TRBJ1-1, the full variable domain reads SQTIHQWPATLVQPVGSPLSLECTVEGTSNPNLYWYRQAAGRGLQLLFYSVGIGQISSEVPQNLSASRPQDRQFILSSKKLLLSDSGFYLCAWSVQKGWDTEAFFGQGTRLTVV.

The chain combines TRBV9 with TRBJ1-2; TRBD1 matches 7 bases. Trimming at V came to 4 bases and at J to 6 bases, leaving 9 bases not matched to a gene. Germline V gives CDR1 SGDLS, CDR2 YYNGEE. The CDR3 has 14 residues. CDR3 loop: CASSSQTGPNGYTF. The CDR3 nucleotides are TGTGCCAGCAGCTCTCAGACAGGGCCCAATGGCTACACCTTC.

This chain uses TRBV10-3 with TRBJ2-3; D may be TRBD2 (6 bases). CDR1 ENHRY and CDR2 SYGVKD come from the germline V gene. With 7 bases removed from V and 0 bases from J, the gap between germline ends came to 8 bases. The CDR3 extends over 13 amino acids. The CDR3 DNA reads TGTGCCATCAAGGCGGGGAGCACAGATACGCAGTATTTT. Translating it yields CAIKAGSTDTQYF.

The chain carries TRBV7-9 and TRBJ1-6, with D uncertain. CDR1 SEHNR and CDR2 FQNEAQ come from the germline V gene (reference sequence). Trimming removed 1 base from V and 10 bases from J, with 11 bases in between. This CDR3 is built from 14 residues. This CDR3 is CASSLEQSGSPLHF. DNA of the CDR3: TGTGCCAGCAGCTTAGAACAGAGCGGCTCACCCCTCCACTTT. The whole variable domain, remainder taken from reference TRBV7-9 and TRBJ1-6, is DTGVSQNPRHKITKRGQNVTFRCDPISEHNRLYWYRQTLGQGPEFLTYFQNEAQLEKSRLLSDRFSAERPKGSFSTLEIQRTEQGDSAMYLCASSLEQSGSPLHFGNGTRLTVT.